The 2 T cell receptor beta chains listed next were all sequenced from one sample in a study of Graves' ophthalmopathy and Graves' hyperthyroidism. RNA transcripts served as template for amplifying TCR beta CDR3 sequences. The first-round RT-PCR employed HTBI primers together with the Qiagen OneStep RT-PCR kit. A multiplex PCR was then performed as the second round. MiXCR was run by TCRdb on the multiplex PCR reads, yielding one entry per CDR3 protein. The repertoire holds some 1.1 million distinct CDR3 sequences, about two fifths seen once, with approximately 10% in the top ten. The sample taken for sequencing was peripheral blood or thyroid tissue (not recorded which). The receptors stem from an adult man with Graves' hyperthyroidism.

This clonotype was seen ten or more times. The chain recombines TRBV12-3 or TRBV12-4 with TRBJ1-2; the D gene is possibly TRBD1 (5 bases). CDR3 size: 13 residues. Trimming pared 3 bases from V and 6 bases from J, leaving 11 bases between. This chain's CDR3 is CASSFPSRDGYTF. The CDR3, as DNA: TGTGCCAGCAGTTTTCCCTCCAGGGATGGCTACACCTTC.

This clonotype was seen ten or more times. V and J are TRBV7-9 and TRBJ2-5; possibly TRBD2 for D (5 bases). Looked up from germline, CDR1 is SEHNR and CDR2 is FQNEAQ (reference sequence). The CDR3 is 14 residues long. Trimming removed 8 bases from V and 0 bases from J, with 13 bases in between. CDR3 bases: TGTGCCAGCGTACCGGGGATGTACCAAGAGACCCAGTACTTC. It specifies CASVPGMYQETQYF.